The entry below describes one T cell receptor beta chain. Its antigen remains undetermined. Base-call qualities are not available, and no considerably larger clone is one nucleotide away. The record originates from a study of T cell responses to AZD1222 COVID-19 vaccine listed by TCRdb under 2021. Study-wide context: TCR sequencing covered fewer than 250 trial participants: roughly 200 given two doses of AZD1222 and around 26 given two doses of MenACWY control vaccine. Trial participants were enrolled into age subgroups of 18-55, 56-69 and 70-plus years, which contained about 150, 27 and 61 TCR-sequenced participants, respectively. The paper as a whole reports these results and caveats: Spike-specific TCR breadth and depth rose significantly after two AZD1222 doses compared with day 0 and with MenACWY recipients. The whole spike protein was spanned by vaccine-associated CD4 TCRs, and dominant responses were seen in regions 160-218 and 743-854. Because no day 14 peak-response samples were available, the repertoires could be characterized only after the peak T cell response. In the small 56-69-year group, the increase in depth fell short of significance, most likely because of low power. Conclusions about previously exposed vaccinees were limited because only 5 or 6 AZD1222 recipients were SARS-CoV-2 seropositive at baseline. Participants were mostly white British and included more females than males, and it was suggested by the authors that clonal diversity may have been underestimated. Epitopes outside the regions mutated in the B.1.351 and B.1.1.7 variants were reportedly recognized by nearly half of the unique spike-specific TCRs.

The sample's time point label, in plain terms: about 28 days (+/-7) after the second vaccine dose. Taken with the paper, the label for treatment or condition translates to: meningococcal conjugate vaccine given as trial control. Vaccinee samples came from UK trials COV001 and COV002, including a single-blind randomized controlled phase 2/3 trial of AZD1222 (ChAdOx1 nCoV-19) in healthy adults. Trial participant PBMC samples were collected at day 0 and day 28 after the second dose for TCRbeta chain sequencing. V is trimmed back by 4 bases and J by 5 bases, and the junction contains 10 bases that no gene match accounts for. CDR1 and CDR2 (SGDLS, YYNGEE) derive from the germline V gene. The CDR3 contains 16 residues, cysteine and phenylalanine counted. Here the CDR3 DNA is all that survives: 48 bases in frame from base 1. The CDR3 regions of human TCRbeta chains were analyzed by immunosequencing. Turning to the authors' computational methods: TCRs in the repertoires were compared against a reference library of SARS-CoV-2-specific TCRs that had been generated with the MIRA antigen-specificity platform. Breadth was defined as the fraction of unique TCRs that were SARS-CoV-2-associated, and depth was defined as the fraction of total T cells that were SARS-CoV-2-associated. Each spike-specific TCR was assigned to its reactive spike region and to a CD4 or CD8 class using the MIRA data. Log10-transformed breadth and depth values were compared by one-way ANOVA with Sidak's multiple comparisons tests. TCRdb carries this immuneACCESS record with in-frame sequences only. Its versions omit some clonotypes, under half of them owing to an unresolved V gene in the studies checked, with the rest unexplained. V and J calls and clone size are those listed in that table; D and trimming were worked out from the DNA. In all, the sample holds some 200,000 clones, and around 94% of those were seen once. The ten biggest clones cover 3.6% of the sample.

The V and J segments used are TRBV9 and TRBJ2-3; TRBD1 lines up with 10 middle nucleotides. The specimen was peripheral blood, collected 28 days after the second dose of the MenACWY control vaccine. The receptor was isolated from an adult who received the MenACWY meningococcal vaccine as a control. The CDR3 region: CASSLGTGEGQDTQYF. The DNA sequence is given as TGTGCCAGCAGCCTCGGGACAGGGGAAGGTCAAGATACGCAGTATTTT.